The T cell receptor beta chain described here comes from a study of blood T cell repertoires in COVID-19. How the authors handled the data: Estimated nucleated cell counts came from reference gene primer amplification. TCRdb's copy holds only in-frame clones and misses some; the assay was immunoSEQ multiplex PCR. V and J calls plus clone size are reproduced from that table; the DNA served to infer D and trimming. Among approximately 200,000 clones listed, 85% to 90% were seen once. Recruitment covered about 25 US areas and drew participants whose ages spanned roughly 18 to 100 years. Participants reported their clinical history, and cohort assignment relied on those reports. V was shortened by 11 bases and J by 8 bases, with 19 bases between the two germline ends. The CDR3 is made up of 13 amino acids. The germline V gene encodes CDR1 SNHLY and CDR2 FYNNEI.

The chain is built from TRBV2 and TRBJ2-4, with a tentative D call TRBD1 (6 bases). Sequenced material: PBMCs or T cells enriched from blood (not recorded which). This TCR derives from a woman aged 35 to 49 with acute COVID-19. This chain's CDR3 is CAGGSGQLDIQYF. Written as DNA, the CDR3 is TGTGCCGGCGGCTCGGGACAACTGGACATTCAGTACTTC.